This T cell receptor (beta chain) appears in the sequencing data of a study of glioma-infiltrating T cells after dendritic cell vaccination. Study in general: Dendritic cell vaccine was injected intradermally three times, biweekly.

Note on this clone: Its antigen remains unknown.

The time point is: after dendritic cell vaccination, including at tumor progression/relapse. PBMC sampling occurred before vaccination, two weeks after the third dose, and at progression. V lost 8 bases and J 7 bases, leaving 26 bases between the germline ends. There are 17 residues in the CDR3. CDR1 and CDR2 from the germline V gene are LNHDA and SQIVND (reference sequence). Study results and limitations: Complete blood and tumor specimen sets were limited to few patients.

The primer mix had 60 V beta and 13 J beta primers. Profiled with immunoSEQ multiplex PCR; TCRdb holds only in-frame clones, not every one. Of 100,000 or so clones listed, around 91% are singletons. This TCR was recovered from a human donor with glioblastoma. The genes are TRBV19 and TRBJ1-4, with D perhaps TRBD1 (6 bases). The sample in question was blood, obtained after dendritic cell vaccination. CDR3 sequence reads: CASLRGRGSVSSEKLFF. CDR3 nucleotides: TGTGCCAGTCTCAGGGGCAGGGGTTCGGTTTCGAGTGAAAAACTGTTTTTT. Full variable domain (rest looked up from reference TRBV19 and TRBJ1-4): DGGITQSPKYLFRKEGQNVTLSCEQNLNHDAMYWYRQDPGQGLRLIYYSQIVNDFQKGDIAEGYSVSREKKESFPLTVTSAQKNPTAFYLCASLRGRGSVSSEKLFFGSGTQLSVL.